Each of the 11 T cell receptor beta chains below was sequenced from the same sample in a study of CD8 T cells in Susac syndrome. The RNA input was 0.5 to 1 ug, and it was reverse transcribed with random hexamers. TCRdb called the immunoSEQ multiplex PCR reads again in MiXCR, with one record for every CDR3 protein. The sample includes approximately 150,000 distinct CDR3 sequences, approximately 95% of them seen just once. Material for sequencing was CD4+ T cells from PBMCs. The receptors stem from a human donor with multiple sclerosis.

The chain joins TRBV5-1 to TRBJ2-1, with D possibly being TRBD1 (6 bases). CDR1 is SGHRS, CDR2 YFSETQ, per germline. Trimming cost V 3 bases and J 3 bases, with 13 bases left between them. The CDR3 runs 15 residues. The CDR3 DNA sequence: TGCGCCAGCAGCTACACAGGGCGTAGCTACAATGAGCAGTTCTTC. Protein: CASSYTGRSYNEQFF.

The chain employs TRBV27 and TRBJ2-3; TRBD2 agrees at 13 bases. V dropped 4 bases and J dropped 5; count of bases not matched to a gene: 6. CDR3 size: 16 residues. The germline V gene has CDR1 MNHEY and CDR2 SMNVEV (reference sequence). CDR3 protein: CASSSPGLAGRDTQYF. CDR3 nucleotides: TGTGCCAGCAGTTCGCCGGGACTAGCGGGAAGAGATACGCAGTATTTT.

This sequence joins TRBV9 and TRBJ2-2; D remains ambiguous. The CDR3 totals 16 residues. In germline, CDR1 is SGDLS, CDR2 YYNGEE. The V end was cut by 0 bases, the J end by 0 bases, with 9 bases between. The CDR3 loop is CASSVESRSNTGELFF. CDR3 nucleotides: TGTGCCAGCAGCGTAGAGAGTCGGTCGAACACCGGGGAGCTGTTTTTT.

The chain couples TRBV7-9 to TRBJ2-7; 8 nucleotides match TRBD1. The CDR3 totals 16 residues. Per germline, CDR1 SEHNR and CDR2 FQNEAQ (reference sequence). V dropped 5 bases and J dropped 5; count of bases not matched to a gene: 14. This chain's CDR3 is CASSTRTGSLLDEQYF. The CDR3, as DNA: TGTGCCAGCAGCACACGGACAGGGAGCCTTTTAGACGAGCAGTACTTC.

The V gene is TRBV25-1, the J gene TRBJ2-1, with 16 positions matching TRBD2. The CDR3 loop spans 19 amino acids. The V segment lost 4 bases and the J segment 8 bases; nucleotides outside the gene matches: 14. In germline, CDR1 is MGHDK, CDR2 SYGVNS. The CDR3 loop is CASSVIPGLAGGPFDEQFF. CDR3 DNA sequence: TGTGCCAGCAGTGTTATCCCGGGACTAGCGGGAGGGCCGTTCGATGAGCAGTTCTTC. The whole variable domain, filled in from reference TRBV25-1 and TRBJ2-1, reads EADIYQTPRYLVIGTGKKITLECSQTMGHDKMYWYQQDPGMELHLIHYSYGVNSTEKGDLSSESTVSRIRTEHFPLTLESARPSHTSQYLCASSVIPGLAGGPFDEQFFGPGTRLTVL.

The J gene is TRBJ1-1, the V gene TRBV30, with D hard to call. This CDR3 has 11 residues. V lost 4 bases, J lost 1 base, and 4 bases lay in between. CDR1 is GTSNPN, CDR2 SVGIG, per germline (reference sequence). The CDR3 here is CAWIANTEAFF. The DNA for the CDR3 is TGTGCCTGGATTGCGAACACTGAAGCTTTCTTT.

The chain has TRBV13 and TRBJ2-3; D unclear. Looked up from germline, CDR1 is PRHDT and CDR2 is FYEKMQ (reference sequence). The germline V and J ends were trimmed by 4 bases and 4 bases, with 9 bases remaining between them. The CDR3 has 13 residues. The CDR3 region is CASSSVRADTQYF. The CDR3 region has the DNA TGTGCCAGCAGCTCCGTACGTGCAGATACGCAGTATTTT.

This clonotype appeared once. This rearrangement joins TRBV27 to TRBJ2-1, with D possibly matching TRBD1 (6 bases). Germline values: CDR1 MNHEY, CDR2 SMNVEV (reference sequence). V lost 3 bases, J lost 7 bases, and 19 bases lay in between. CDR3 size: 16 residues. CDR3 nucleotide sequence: TGTGCCAGCAGTTTCCTGGGAACAGGGATTTGGAATGAGCAGTTCTTC. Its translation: CASSFLGTGIWNEQFF.

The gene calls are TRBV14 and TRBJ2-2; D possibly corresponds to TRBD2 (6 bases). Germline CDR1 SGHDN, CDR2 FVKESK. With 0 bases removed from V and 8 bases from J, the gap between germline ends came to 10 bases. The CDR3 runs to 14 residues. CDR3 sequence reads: CASSQDSGRGELFF. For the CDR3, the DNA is TGTGCCAGCAGCCAAGATTCGGGGAGGGGGGAGCTGTTTTTT.

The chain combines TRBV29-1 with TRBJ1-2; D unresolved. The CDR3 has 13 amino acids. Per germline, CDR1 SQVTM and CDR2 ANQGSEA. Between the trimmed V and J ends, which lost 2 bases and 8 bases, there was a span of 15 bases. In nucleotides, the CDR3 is TGCAGCGTTGAACGTTCCGAGCTCAGGGGCTACACCTTC. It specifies CSVERSELRGYTF.

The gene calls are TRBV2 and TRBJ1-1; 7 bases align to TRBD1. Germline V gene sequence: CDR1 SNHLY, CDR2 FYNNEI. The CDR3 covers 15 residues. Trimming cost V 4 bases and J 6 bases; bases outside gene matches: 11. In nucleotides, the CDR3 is TGTGCCAGCAGTGTATCTGGGACAGCGGTAGCTGAAGCTTTCTTT. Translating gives CASSVSGTAVAEAFF.